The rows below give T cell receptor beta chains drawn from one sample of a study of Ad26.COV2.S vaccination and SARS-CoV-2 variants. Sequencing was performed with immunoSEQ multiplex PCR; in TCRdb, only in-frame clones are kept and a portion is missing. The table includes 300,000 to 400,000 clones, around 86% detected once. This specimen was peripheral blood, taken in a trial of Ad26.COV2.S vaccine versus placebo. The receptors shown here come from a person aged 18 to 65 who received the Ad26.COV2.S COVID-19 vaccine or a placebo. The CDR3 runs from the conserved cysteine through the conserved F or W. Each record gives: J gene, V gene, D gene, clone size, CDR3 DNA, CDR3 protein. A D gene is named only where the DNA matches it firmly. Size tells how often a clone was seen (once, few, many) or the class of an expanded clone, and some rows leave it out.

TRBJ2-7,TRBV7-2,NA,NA,TGTGCCAGCAAGACTAACAGCCTGCGCTACGAGCAGTACTTC,CASKTNSLRYEQYF
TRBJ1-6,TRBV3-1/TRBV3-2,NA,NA,TGTGCCAGCAGCCAAGAGAGGTCGTGGGGCACGAGCTCCTATAATTCACCCCTCCACTTT,CASSQERSWGTSSYNSPLHF
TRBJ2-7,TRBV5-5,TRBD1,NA,TGTGCCAGCAGTTCCGGACAGGGGGTATCCTACGAGCAGTACTTC,CASSSGQGVSYEQYF
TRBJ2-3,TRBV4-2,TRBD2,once,TGTGCCAGCAGCCAAGATTGGAACGGGGGGGCGCCAGATACGCAGTATTTT,CASSQDWNGGAPDTQYF
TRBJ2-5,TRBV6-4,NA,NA,TGTGCCAGCGTTACCGGGACACTTCAAGAGACCCAGTACTTC,CASVTGTLQETQYF
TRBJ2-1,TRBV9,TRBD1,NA,TGTGCCAGCAGCCGGGACAGGGGGCAGTTCAATGAGCAGTTCTTC,CASSRDRGQFNEQFF
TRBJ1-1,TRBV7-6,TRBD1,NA,TGTGCCAGCAGCTTAGACCAGGGGGCGACCACTGAAGCTTTCTTT,CASSLDQGATTEAFF
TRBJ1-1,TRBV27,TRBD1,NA,TGTGCCAGCAGTTTAGACCCTTGGACAGGGAGCACTGAAGCTTTCTTT,CASSLDPWTGSTEAFF
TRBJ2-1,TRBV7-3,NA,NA,TGTGCCAGCAGCCCGACGGGGACCAGAGACAATGAGCAGTTCTTC,CASSPTGTRDNEQFF
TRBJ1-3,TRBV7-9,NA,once,TGTGCCAGCAGGCCCCCCCCAAGGGATACCTCTGGAAACACCATATATTTT,CASRPPPRDTSGNTIYF
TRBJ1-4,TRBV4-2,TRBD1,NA,TGTGCCAGCAGCCAATATTACCCGGGACAGGGGGCACCAACTAATGAAAAACTGTTTTTT,CASSQYYPGQGAPTNEKLFF